This T cell receptor beta chain was identified during a study of cytomegalovirus exposure and HLA in healthy donors. Whole-study results and caveats: Prediction of most subjects' HLA-A and HLA-B alleles by TCR beta sequences was reportedly accurate.

The CDR3 runs 16 residues. Trimming took off 4 bases at V and 1 base at J, with 16 bases between the two ends. CDR1 SGDLS and CDR2 YYNGEE come from the germline V gene. Researchers ran the PCR with 60 Vbeta and 13 Jbeta primers. Clones were read by immunoSEQ multiplex PCR, and TCRdb kept only the in-frame ones, dropping some. The sample contains about 90,000 clones, about 90% of which appear only once. This clone was recorded once. Its antigen is unknown. The genes are TRBV9 and TRBJ2-3; perhaps TRBD2 as D (7 bases). The sequence derives from a man younger than 35 in good health and CMV-seronegative. The sample comprised PBMCs. The CDR3 here is CASSPRMGGRTDTQYF. DNA for the CDR3: TGTGCCAGCAGCCCACGCATGGGGGGGCGCACAGATACGCAGTATTTT.